This passage covers 14 T cell receptor beta chains from one sample sequenced in a study of T cells after posttransplantation cyclophosphamide. Control samples came 1 year after myeloablative marrow transplants with methotrexate plus calcineurin inhibitor. Sequencing used immunoSEQ multiplex PCR; TCRdb keeps in-frame clones, though not all of them. Among about 15,000 clones, roughly 84% were seen once, and the ten largest hold just over 3.5%. Sequenced material: PBMCs, taken after an allogeneic stem cell transplant with a calcineurin inhibitor and methotrexate. The receptor source for this set is a male patient in his fifties who received an allogeneic stem cell transplant from an unrelated donor, was CMV-positive, and had chronic GVHD only. Some T cells may originate from the graft donor.

In its sample, this clone was seen once. CDR3 residues: CASSVGTSGVHPYEQFF. DNA of the CDR3: TGTGCCAGTAGTGTTGGGACTAGCGGGGTACATCCCTACGAGCAGTTCTTC. J is TRBJ2-1 and V is TRBV19; 13 nucleotides agree with TRBD2. Germline CDR1 LNHDA, CDR2 SQIVND (reference sequence). The CDR3 has 17 residues. J was trimmed by 10 bases and V by 5 bases; bases with no gene match: 14.

This sequence joins TRBV6-5 and TRBJ2-7; D is unresolved. With 0 bases removed from V and 2 bases from J, the gap between germline ends came to 11 bases. This CDR3 has 15 residues. Germline CDR1 and CDR2: MNHEY and SVGAGI. CDR3 DNA: TGTGCCAGCAGTTACTCTGAGGTTCCGGCCTACGAGCAGTACTTC. Translated, it gives CASSYSEVPAYEQYF.

In its sample, this clone was seen a few times. The V and J genes are TRBV9 and TRBJ2-1; D remains unclear. Germline assignment: CDR1 SGDLS and CDR2 YYNGEE. Trimming took 1 base from V and 8 from J, leaving 4 bases between them. This CDR3 spans 11 amino acids. The chain's CDR3 is CASSVSDEQFF. The CDR3 nucleotides read TGTGCCAGCAGCGTATCGGATGAGCAGTTCTTC.

The chain couples TRBV2 to TRBJ2-7, with a possible D match to TRBD2 (6 bases). The V gene's germline CDR1 is SNHLY and CDR2 FYNNEI. V lost 6 bases, J lost 1 base, and 7 bases lay in between. This CDR3 is built from 12 residues. The CDR3 loop is CASRRGSYEQYF. DNA for the CDR3: TGTGCCAGCAGACGGGGGTCCTACGAGCAGTACTTC. The full variable domain, in which reference TRBV2 and TRBJ2-7 provide the parts outside the CDR3, is EPEVTQTPSHQVTQMGQEVILRCVPISNHLYFYWYRQILGQKVEFLVSFYNNEISEKSEIFDDQFSVERPDGSNFTLKIRSTKLEDSAMYFCASRRGSYEQYFGPGTRLTVT.

This sequence joins TRBV4-1 and TRBJ1-2; D perhaps matches TRBD1 (5 bases). This CDR3 has 12 amino acids. V lost 0 bases and J 13 bases, leaving 12 bases between the germline ends. CDR1 and CDR2 from the germline V gene are MGHRA and YSYEKL. The CDR3 here is CASSQEGRVCTF. The DNA of the CDR3 is TGCGCCAGCAGCCAAGAAGGCAGGGTGTGCACCTTC.

The chain carries TRBV6-5 and TRBJ2-1; weak D call: TRBD2 (7 bases). CDR1 and CDR2 from the germline V gene are MNHEY and SVGAGI. V gave up 0 bases and J gave up 6 bases, with 12 bases separating them. The CDR3 runs to 15 residues. The CDR3 DNA is TGTGCCAGCAGTTACTCGGGGGGGCCCGGCAATGAGCAGTTCTTC. Amino acids: CASSYSGGPGNEQFF.

The chain uses TRBV9 and TRBJ2-1; 12 bases match TRBD2. V shed 0 bases, J shed 12 bases, and the junction held 7 bases outside the gene matches. CDR1 SGDLS and CDR2 YYNGEE come from the germline V gene. The CDR3 sequence is 15 residues long. For the CDR3, the DNA is TGTGCCAGCAGCGTAGGCCTAGCGGGAGGGCTAGGGCAGTTCTTC. It specifies CASSVGLAGGLGQFF.

The chain carries TRBV19 and TRBJ2-7; TRBD2 might be the D (6 bases). This CDR3 has 11 residues. V lost 5 bases and J lost 7, with 9 bases in between. CDR1 is LNHDA and CDR2 is SQIVND in the germline V gene (reference sequence). CDR3 sequence: CASSAGREQYF. In DNA form, the CDR3 reads TGTGCCAGTAGTGCGGGGAGGGAGCAGTACTTC.

The gene calls are TRBV25-1 and TRBJ2-7; 10 bases are shared with TRBD1. This CDR3 has 15 residues. Germline assignment: CDR1 MGHDK and CDR2 SYGVNS. Trimming took 5 bases from V and 2 from J; bases not matched to a gene: 6. CDR3 bases: TGTGCCAGCAGTAGGCCGGGACAGGGGACCTACGAGCAGTACTTC. This translates into CASSRPGQGTYEQYF.

This chain uses TRBV7-3 with TRBJ2-7, with D perhaps TRBD1 (7 bases). Germline V CDR1 and CDR2: SGHTA, FQGTGA. The CDR3 covers 15 residues. V gave up 5 bases and J gave up 5 bases, with 19 bases separating them. CDR3 sequence reads: CASSQGGQTRNEQYF. CDR3 in DNA: TGTGCCAGCAGCCAGGGGGGCCAGACTCGGAACGAGCAGTACTTC.

This clone was counted a single time. The chain uses TRBV6-5 and TRBJ2-2; 7 positions agree with TRBD2. CDR1 is MNHEY, CDR2 SVGAGI, per germline. This CDR3 comprises 15 residues. V lost 3 bases and J lost 4; bases outside the gene matches: 5. The CDR3 DNA reads as TGTGCCAGCAGTTATGGGGGGGGAGTCACCGGGGAGCTGTTTTTT. Protein product: CASSYGGGVTGELFF.

The chain links TRBV7-7 to TRBJ2-7; 8 nucleotides line up with TRBD2. The CDR3 has 14 residues. Germline V lookup: CDR1 SSHAT, CDR2 FNYEAQ (reference sequence). The junction had 9 bases not matched to a gene; V was cut back by 5 bases and J by 6 bases. Written as DNA, the CDR3 is TGTGCCAGCAGCGAGGGACCGGGGGGGTTCGAGCAGTACTTC. Translated, it gives CASSEGPGGFEQYF.

The chain combines TRBV18 with TRBJ2-7; weak D call: TRBD1 (6 bases). This CDR3 is 14 amino acids long. Germline V CDR1 and CDR2: KGHSH, LQKENI. V shed 3 bases and J shed 3 bases, with 12 bases lying between them. CDR3 DNA: TGTGCCAGCTCACCTACTATGGACAGCTACGAGCAGTACTTC. Translated, it gives CASSPTMDSYEQYF. Filled out from reference TRBV18 and TRBJ2-7, the complete variable domain reads NAGVMQNPRHLVRRRGQEARLRCSPMKGHSHVYWYRQLPEEGLKFMVYLQKENIIDESGMPKERFSAEFPKEGPSILRIQQVVRGDSAAYFCASSPTMDSYEQYFGPGTRLTVT.

This clone was recorded only once. The genes are TRBV6-1 and TRBJ2-7, with 7 bases matching TRBD1. CDR1 MNHNS and CDR2 SASEGT come from the germline V gene. V shed 7 bases, J shed 2 bases, and the junction held 8 bases outside the gene matches. This CDR3 is 14 amino acids long. The CDR3 DNA sequence: TGTGCCAGCAATGTAGGGGGCCTGGCCTACGAGCAGTACTTC. This codes for CASNVGGLAYEQYF.